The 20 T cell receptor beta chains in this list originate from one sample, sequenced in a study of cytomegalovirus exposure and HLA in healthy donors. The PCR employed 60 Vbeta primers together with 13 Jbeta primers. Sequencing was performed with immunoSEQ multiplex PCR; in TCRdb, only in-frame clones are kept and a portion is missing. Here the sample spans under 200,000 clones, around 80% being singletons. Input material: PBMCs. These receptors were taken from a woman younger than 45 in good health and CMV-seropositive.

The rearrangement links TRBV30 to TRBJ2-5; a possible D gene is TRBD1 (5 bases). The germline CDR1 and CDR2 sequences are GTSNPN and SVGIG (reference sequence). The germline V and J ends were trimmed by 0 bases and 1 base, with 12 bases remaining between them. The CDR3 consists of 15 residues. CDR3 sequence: CAWSVYAGIQETQYF. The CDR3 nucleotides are TGTGCCTGGAGTGTATATGCAGGGATCCAAGAGACCCAGTACTTC.

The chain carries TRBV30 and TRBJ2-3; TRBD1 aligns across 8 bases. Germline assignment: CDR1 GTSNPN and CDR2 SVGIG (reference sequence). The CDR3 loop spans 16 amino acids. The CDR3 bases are TGTGCTAAAGGTGTACGCAGGGGGCCGGGGACAGATACGCAGTATTTT. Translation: CAKGVRRGPGTDTQYF.

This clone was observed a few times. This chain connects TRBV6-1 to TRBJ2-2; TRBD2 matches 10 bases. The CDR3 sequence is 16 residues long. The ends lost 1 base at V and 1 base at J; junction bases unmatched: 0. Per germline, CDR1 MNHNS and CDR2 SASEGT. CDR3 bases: TGTGCCAGCAGTGAAGGGACTAGCGGGAACACCGGGGAGCTGTTTTTT. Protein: CASSEGTSGNTGELFF.

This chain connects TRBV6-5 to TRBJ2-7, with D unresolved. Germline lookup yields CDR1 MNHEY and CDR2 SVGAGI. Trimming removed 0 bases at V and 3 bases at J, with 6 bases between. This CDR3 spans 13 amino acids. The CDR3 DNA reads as TGTGCCAGCAGTTACTCCTTCGGCTACGAGCAGTACTTC. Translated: CASSYSFGYEQYF.

The CDR3, as DNA: TGTGCCAGCAGTTACCGGACAGGGTTTGACTACGAGCAGTACTTC. The encoded protein is CASSYRTGFDYEQYF. The gene calls are TRBV6-5 and TRBJ2-7, with 8 bases aligning to TRBD1. This CDR3 has 15 residues. J was trimmed by 3 bases and V by 2 bases; bases with no gene match: 6. Germline loops: CDR1 MNHEY, CDR2 SVGAGI.

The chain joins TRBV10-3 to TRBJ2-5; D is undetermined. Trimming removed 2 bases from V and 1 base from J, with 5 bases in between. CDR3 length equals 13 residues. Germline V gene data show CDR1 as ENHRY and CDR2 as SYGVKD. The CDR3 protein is CAISEPGQETQYF. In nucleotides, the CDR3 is TGTGCCATCAGTGAGCCCGGCCAAGAGACCCAGTACTTC.

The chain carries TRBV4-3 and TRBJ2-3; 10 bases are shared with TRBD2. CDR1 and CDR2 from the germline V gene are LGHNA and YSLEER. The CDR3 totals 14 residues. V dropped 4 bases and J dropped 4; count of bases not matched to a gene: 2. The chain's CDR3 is CASSPGLAPDTQYF. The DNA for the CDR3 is TGCGCCAGCAGCCCGGGACTAGCGCCAGATACGCAGTATTTT.

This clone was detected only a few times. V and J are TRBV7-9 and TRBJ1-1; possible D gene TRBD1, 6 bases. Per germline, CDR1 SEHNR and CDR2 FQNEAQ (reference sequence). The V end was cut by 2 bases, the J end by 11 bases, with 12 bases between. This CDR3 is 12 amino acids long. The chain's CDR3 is CASSLTGLDAFF. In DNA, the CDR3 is TGTGCCAGCAGCTTAACAGGGTTGGATGCTTTCTTT.

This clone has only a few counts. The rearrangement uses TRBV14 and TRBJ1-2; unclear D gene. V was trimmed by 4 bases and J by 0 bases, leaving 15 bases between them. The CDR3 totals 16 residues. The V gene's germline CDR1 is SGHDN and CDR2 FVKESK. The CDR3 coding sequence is TGTGCCAGCAGCCCTGCTGACTGGAAAGCTAACTATGGCTACACCTTC. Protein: CASSPADWKANYGYTF.

The CDR3 loop is CASSTGGGTEAFF. CDR3 DNA: TGTGCCAGTAGTACCGGGGGTGGCACTGAAGCTTTCTTT. The chain is built from TRBV19 and TRBJ1-1; the D gene is possibly TRBD1 (5 bases). Looked up from germline, CDR1 is LNHDA and CDR2 is SQIVND (reference sequence). V was trimmed by 4 bases and J by 4 bases, leaving 10 bases between them. The CDR3 runs 13 residues. Full variable domain (missing parts from reference TRBV19 and TRBJ1-1): DGGITQSPKYLFRKEGQNVTLSCEQNLNHDAMYWYRQDPGQGLRLIYYSQIVNDFQKGDIAEGYSVSREKKESFPLTVTSAQKNPTAFYLCASSTGGGTEAFFGQGTRLTVV.

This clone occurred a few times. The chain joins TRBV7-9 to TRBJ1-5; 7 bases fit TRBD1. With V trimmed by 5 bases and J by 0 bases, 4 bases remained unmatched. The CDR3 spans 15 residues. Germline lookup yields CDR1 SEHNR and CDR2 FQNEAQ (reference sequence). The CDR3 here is CASSPGTASNQPQHF. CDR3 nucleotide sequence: TGTGCCAGCAGCCCCGGGACAGCTAGCAATCAGCCCCAGCATTTT. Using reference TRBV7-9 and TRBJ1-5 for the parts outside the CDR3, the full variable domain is DTGVSQNPRHKITKRGQNVTFRCDPISEHNRLYWYRQTLGQGPEFLTYFQNEAQLEKSRLLSDRFSAERPKGSFSTLEIQRTEQGDSAMYLCASSPGTASNQPQHFGDGTRLSIL.

The CDR3 DNA sequence: TGTGCCAGCAGTTGGGGGGACAGTAACACTGAAGCTTTCTTT. It translates to CASSWGDSNTEAFF. The chain couples TRBV6-5 to TRBJ1-1, with 7 bases fitting TRBD1. Germline V CDR1 and CDR2: MNHEY, SVGAGI. The length of the CDR3 is 14 residues. Trimming cost V 4 bases and J 2 bases; bases outside gene matches: 4.

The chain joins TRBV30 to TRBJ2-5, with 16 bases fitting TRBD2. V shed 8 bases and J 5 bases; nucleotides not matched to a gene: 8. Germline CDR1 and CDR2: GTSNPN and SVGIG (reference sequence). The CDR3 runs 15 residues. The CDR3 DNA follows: TGTGCCGGGACTAGCGGGAGGGCTTCCGGGGAGACCCAGTACTTC. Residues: CAGTSGRASGETQYF.

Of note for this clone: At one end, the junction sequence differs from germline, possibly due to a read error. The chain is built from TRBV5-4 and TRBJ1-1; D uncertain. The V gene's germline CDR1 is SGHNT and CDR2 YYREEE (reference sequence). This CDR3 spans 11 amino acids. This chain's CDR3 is CASTLESRSEW. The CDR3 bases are TGTGCCAGCACCCTAGAGTCACGGTCCGAGTGG.

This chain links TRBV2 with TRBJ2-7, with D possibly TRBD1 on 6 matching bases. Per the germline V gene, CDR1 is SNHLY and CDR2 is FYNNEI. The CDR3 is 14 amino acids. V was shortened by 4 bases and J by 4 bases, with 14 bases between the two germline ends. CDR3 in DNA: TGTGCCAGCAGTGCAACAGGGATGGGGTACGAGCAGTACTTC. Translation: CASSATGMGYEQYF.

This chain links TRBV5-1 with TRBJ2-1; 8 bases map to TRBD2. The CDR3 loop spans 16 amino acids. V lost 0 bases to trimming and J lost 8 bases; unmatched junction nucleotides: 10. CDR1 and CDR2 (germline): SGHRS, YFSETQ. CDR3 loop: CASSLVPGGQGDEQFF. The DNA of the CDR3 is TGCGCCAGCAGCTTGGTCCCGGGGGGGCAGGGCGATGAGCAGTTCTTC. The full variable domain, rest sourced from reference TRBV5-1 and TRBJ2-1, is KAGVTQTPRYLIKTRGQQVTLSCSPISGHRSVSWYQQTPGQGLQFLFEYFSETQRNKGNFPGRFSGRQFSNSRSEMNVSTLELGDSALYLCASSLVPGGQGDEQFFGPGTRLTVL.

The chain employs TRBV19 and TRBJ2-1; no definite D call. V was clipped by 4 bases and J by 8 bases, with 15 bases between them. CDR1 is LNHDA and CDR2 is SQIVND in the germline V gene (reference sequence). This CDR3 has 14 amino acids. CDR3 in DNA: TGTGCCAGTAGTAGGAAGGCAGGTCGCGATGAGCAGTTCTTC. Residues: CASSRKAGRDEQFF.

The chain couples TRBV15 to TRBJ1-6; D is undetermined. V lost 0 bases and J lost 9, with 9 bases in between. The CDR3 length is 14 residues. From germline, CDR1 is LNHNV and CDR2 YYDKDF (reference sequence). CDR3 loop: CATSRESRASPLHF. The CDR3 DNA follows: TGTGCCACCAGCAGAGAGTCGCGGGCTTCACCCCTCCACTTT.

The CDR3 here is CASSGRPSGAAYEQYF. CDR3 DNA sequence: TGTGCCAGCAGCGGACGCCCTAGCGGGGCAGCCTACGAGCAGTACTTC. This chain joins TRBV9 and TRBJ2-7; 9 nucleotides match TRBD2. V was clipped by 3 bases and J by 2 bases; unmatched bases: 9. The CDR3 is 16 residues long. Germline assignment: CDR1 SGDLS and CDR2 YYNGEE.

The CDR3 coding sequence is TGTGCCAGCAGTGTAGGACAAGGGGAGACCCAGTACTTC. Translating gives CASSVGQGETQYF. The chain recombines TRBV25-1 with TRBJ2-5; possible D gene TRBD1, 5 bases. Germline CDR1 is MGHDK and CDR2 is SYGVNS. V was shortened by 4 bases and J by 5 bases, with 11 bases between the two germline ends. CDR3 length: 13 residues.